Shown below are 23 T cell receptor beta chains from a single sample sequenced in a study of blood T cell repertoires in COVID-19. Assay: immunoSEQ multiplex PCR; the TCRdb copy retains only in-frame clones and omits some. The sample includes 90,000 to 150,000 clones, 65% to 80% of them seen just once. The sequencing input was peripheral blood. These receptors came from a man aged 45 to 65 with acute or convalescent COVID-19.

This clone was found a few times. The chain employs TRBV7-8 and TRBJ2-7; D is possibly TRBD2 (5 bases). Germline V gene data show CDR1 as SGHVS and CDR2 as FQNEAQ. The CDR3 runs to 15 residues. V gave up 1 base and J gave up 3 bases, with 13 bases separating them. DNA for the CDR3: TGTGCCAGCAGCTTAGTTGGCGGGTTTGGCTACGAGCAGTACTTC. This sequence encodes CASSLVGGFGYEQYF.

This clone was seen only a few times. The chain joins TRBV29-1 to TRBJ2-6; possible D gene TRBD1, 6 bases. The CDR3 sequence is 14 residues long. Per the germline V gene, CDR1 is SQVTM and CDR2 is ANQGSEA. V dropped 6 bases and J dropped 0 bases, with 9 bases sitting between them. The CDR3 loop reads CSVLQGSGANVLTF. The CDR3 bases are TGCAGCGTCTTACAGGGCTCTGGGGCCAACGTCCTGACTTTC. The whole variable domain, filled in from reference TRBV29-1 and TRBJ2-6, reads SAVISQKPSRDICQRGTSLTIQCQVDSQVTMMFWYRQQPGQSLTLIATANQGSEATYESGFVIDKFPISRPNLTFSTLTVSNMSPEDSSIYLCSVLQGSGANVLTFGAGSRLTVL.

This clone was seen only once. The chain couples TRBV6-5 to TRBJ1-4; D may be TRBD1 (5 bases). V lost 2 bases and J 4 bases, leaving 8 bases between the germline ends. This CDR3 is built from 14 residues. Germline CDR1 and CDR2: MNHEY and SVGAGI. The DNA for the CDR3 is TGTGCCAGCAGTTACGGGGGAGGTAATGAAAAACTGTTTTTT. This codes for CASSYGGGNEKLFF.

This clone was recorded many times. The CDR3 protein is CASSLVGSRSYEQYF. The CDR3, as DNA: TGTGCCAGCAGCTTGGTGGGTAGCCGGTCCTACGAGCAGTACTTC. The chain uses TRBV5-4 and TRBJ2-7, with no clear D. Trimming pared 0 bases from V and 1 base from J, leaving 11 bases between. Per the germline V gene, CDR1 is SGHNT and CDR2 is YYREEE (reference sequence). The CDR3 is made up of 15 amino acids.

The chain carries TRBV5-1 and TRBJ1-2; TRBD1 might be the D (6 bases). There are 15 residues in the CDR3. Germline CDR1 is SGHRS and CDR2 is YFSETQ. V was clipped by 3 bases and J by 4 bases, with 16 bases between them. CDR3 region: CASSSIQGETYGYTF. The CDR3 DNA reads as TGCGCCAGCAGCTCCATACAGGGAGAGACCTATGGCTACACCTTC.

This chain joins TRBV11-2 and TRBJ1-2; TRBD1 matches at 10 bases. V lost 3 bases to trimming and J lost 8 bases; unmatched junction nucleotides: 9. The CDR3 runs to 15 residues. Germline V gene lookup returns CDR1 SGHAT and CDR2 FQNNGV. The DNA of the CDR3 is TGTGCCAGCAGCTTGGGGGACAGGGGAGTAGGAGGCTACACCTTC. This codes for CASSLGDRGVGGYTF.

This chain connects TRBV12-3 or TRBV12-4 to TRBJ1-1; no clear D. Trimming stripped 1 base from V and 5 bases from J, with 5 bases between. This CDR3 is 12 amino acids long. The CDR3 here is CASSLGRTEAFF. For the CDR3, the DNA is TGTGCCAGCAGTTTAGGGCGGACTGAAGCTTTCTTT.

J is TRBJ1-2 and V is TRBV7-9, with D tentatively TRBD1 (6 bases). V shed 5 bases and J shed 3 bases, with 10 bases lying between them. From germline, CDR1 is SEHNR and CDR2 FQNEAQ (reference sequence). The CDR3 sequence is 13 residues long. In nucleotides, the CDR3 is TGTGCCAGCAGCCTGGGACAACACTATGGCTACACCTTC. It specifies CASSLGQHYGYTF.

V gene TRBV5-1 combines with J gene TRBJ1-3, with a tentative D call TRBD1 (5 bases). This CDR3 contains 16 residues. CDR1 and CDR2 from the germline V gene are SGHRS and YFSETQ. Trimming removed 0 bases from V and 0 bases from J, with 10 bases in between. The CDR3 nucleotides read TGCGCCAGCAGCTTGGTCCAGGGAGGCTCTGGAAACACCATATATTTT. Its translation is CASSLVQGGSGNTIYF.

This clone was observed a handful of times. CDR3 coding DNA: TGCGCCAGCAGCTTTGGACAGAACACTGAAGCTTTCTTT. Its protein is CASSFGQNTEAFF. The V call is TRBV5-1, the J call TRBJ1-1; D might be TRBD1 (5 bases). With 2 bases removed from V and 1 base from J, the gap between germline ends came to 6 bases. The CDR3 length is 13 residues. CDR1 and CDR2 from the germline V gene are SGHRS and YFSETQ.

The chain is built from TRBV6-4 and TRBJ2-1, with 12 positions matching TRBD1. Germline assignment: CDR1 MRHNA and CDR2 SNTAGT. The CDR3 has 17 amino acids. The trim removed 3 bases at V and 8 bases at J, leaving 11 bases unmatched. The CDR3 region has the DNA TGTGCCAGCAGTGATTCTACCGGGACAGGGGGCGTCGATGAGCAGTTCTTC. Translating gives CASSDSTGTGGVDEQFF.

The chain uses TRBV28 and TRBJ1-1, with 7 bases identical to TRBD1. This CDR3 comprises 13 residues. Trimming removed 8 bases from V and 6 bases from J; junction bases left unmatched: 9. CDR1 MDHEN and CDR2 SYDVKM come from the germline V gene. CDR3 loop: CASETGQRSEAFF. CDR3 in DNA: TGTGCCAGCGAGACAGGGCAGAGGTCTGAAGCTTTCTTT.

CDR3 loop: CAWNYGQGINEQFF. The CDR3 bases are TGTGCCTGGAACTACGGACAGGGGATAAATGAGCAGTTCTTC. The chain recombines TRBV30 with TRBJ2-1; 9 nucleotides match TRBD1. The CDR3 runs to 14 residues. Germline trimming cut 4 bases from V and 7 bases from J; bases unmatched to any gene: 8. CDR1 is GTSNPN, CDR2 SVGIG, per germline (reference sequence).

J is TRBJ1-5 and V is TRBV9, with a tentative D call TRBD1 (6 bases). The CDR3 covers 15 residues. Germline values: CDR1 SGDLS, CDR2 YYNGEE. The V end was cut by 4 bases, the J end by 9 bases, with 20 bases between. The CDR3 loop reads CASSPRDTGSRPQHF. CDR3 coding DNA: TGTGCCAGCAGCCCCCGGGACACCGGATCTCGGCCCCAGCATTTT.

V and J are TRBV14 and TRBJ2-4; D possibly corresponds to TRBD2 (6 bases). Trimming stripped 1 base from V and 0 bases from J, with 19 bases between. There are 19 residues in the CDR3. Germline-derived CDR1 and CDR2 are SGHDN and FVKESK. The CDR3 protein is CASSQASEGRWGAKNIQYF. CDR3 sequence (DNA): TGTGCCAGCAGCCAAGCGTCGGAGGGGCGGTGGGGAGCCAAAAACATTCAGTACTTC.

The genes are TRBV5-5 and TRBJ2-3; D unclear. Germline V gives CDR1 SGHKS, CDR2 YYEKEE (reference sequence). This CDR3 has 16 residues. Trimming took off 1 base at V and 2 bases at J, with 14 bases between the two ends. The CDR3 nucleotides read TGTGCCAGCAGCTTGAGGCAGGTCGTCTTCACAGATACGCAGTATTTT. Its protein is CASSLRQVVFTDTQYF.

This rearrangement joins TRBV7-2 to TRBJ2-3, with D perhaps matching TRBD1 (5 bases). The CDR3 totals 14 residues. Germline-derived CDR1 and CDR2 are SGHTA and FQGNSA. The germline V and J ends were trimmed by 4 bases and 1 base, with 9 bases remaining between them. CDR3: CASSYGHRTDTQYF. CDR3 DNA: TGTGCCAGCAGCTATGGACACCGCACAGATACGCAGTATTTT.

This chain uses TRBV4-2 with TRBJ1-6; D may be TRBD1 (6 bases). The CDR3 runs to 15 residues. Trimming removed 1 base at V and 5 bases at J, with 9 bases between. Germline CDR1 and CDR2: LGHNA and YNFKEQ. The CDR3 coding sequence is TGTGCCAGCAGCCAAGCGGACAGAGATAATTCACCCCTCCACTTT. It yields the protein CASSQADRDNSPLHF.

The chain links TRBV6-1 to TRBJ2-1; TRBD1 matches at 8 bases. After removal of 3 bases from V and 6 bases from J, the junction contained 7 bases not matched to a gene. Germline CDR1 and CDR2: MNHNS and SASEGT. The CDR3 is 15 amino acids. The CDR3 spells CASSEWTGYGNEQFF. In DNA form, the CDR3 reads TGTGCCAGCAGTGAGTGGACAGGGTACGGCAATGAGCAGTTCTTC.

The chain is built from TRBV9 and TRBJ1-2; D possibly corresponds to TRBD1 (6 bases). The V end lost 0 bases, the J end lost 4 bases, and 16 bases lay between the germline ends. CDR3 length: 16 residues. Per the germline V gene, CDR1 is SGDLS and CDR2 is YYNGEE. CDR3 DNA sequence: TGTGCCAGCAGCGTAGGGGGGCCCCAACTCTCCTATGGCTACACCTTC. Amino acids: CASSVGGPQLSYGYTF.

The CDR3 loop reads CASREQGWETQYF. CDR3 DNA: TGTGCCAGCAGGGAACAGGGGTGGGAGACCCAGTACTTC. This chain joins TRBV3-1 (or the pseudogene TRBV3-2) and TRBJ2-5, with 7 bases aligning to TRBD1. The CDR3 extends over 13 amino acids. With 6 bases clipped from V and 5 bases from J, the junction kept 6 bases outside the gene matches. From germline, CDR1 is LGHDT and CDR2 YNNKEL (reference sequence).

This chain joins TRBV11-2 and TRBJ2-7; 10 nucleotides match TRBD2. There are 15 residues in the CDR3. Trimming removed 3 bases from V and 6 bases from J; junction bases left unmatched: 8. Germline lookup yields CDR1 SGHAT and CDR2 FQNNGV. The CDR3 region has the DNA TGTGCCAGCAGCTTCCTAGCGGGAGAGGGTCTCGAGCAGTACTTC. Translation gives CASSFLAGEGLEQYF.

This sequence joins TRBV6-5 and TRBJ2-5, with TRBD2 matching 7 bases. Germline CDR1 MNHEY, CDR2 SVGAGI. V shed 7 bases, J shed 1 base, and the junction held 6 bases outside the gene matches. The CDR3 length is 14 residues. In nucleotides, the CDR3 is TGTGCCAGCACAAACGGGGGGACCCAAGAGACCCAGTACTTC. It translates to CASTNGGTQETQYF.